The 9 T cell receptor beta chains presented below share a single source sample, sequenced in a study of shared clonotypes between healthy human individuals. Generated by immunoSEQ multiplex PCR, the TCRdb table keeps only in-frame clones and is missing some. The top ten hold 0.1% to 0.15% of the sample, which has about 2 million clones, roughly 94% seen once. The sample consisted of naive CD4+ T cells sorted from blood. The subset here: CD45RA+ positively selected. These receptors all come from a man between 18 and 29 years old in good health.

The chain couples TRBV27 to TRBJ1-2; D is undetermined. The germline gives CDR1 MNHEY, CDR2 SMNVEV (reference sequence). The CDR3 extends over 17 amino acids. Trimming shortened V by 5 bases and J by 7 bases, and 26 bases separated the two germline ends. CDR3 amino acids: CASSPTFVGEGNSGYTF. DNA for the CDR3: TGTGCCAGCAGTCCTACGTTTGTGGGCGAGGGTAATAGTGGCTACACCTTC.

This clone was seen a single time. The V and J genes are TRBV29-1 and TRBJ1-2; D is undetermined. The CDR3 totals 12 residues. The germline CDR1 and CDR2 sequences are SQVTM and ANQGSEA. Trimming pared 3 bases from V and 12 bases from J, leaving 17 bases between. CDR3 sequence reads: CSVDRLKDRDTF. The CDR3 region has the DNA TGCAGCGTTGATCGCCTGAAGGACCGCGACACCTTC.

The rearrangement joins TRBV6-6 to TRBJ2-7, with D possibly TRBD2 on 7 matching bases. The CDR3 has 14 residues. With 2 bases removed from V and 4 bases from J, the gap between germline ends came to 12 bases. CDR1 and CDR2 from the germline V gene are MNHNY and SVGAGI (reference sequence). The CDR3, as DNA: TGTGCCAGCAGTTACGGGGGGGCTGTATACGAGCAGTACTTC. Translated: CASSYGGAVYEQYF.

The gene calls are TRBV27 and TRBJ2-1; D is tentatively TRBD1 or TRBD2 (5 bases each). Germline CDR1 reads MNHEY; CDR2 reads SMNVEV (reference sequence). The CDR3 consists of 15 residues. Trimming left V 5 bases short and J 3 bases short, with 14 bases between. CDR3 residues: CASSVPGRIYNEQFF. The CDR3 bases are TGTGCCAGCAGTGTCCCGGGACGGATCTACAATGAGCAGTTCTTC.

The chain uses TRBV7-6 and TRBJ2-5; D is unclear. CDR1 is SGHVS, CDR2 FNYEAQ, per germline. Trimming removed 0 bases at V and 5 bases at J, with 13 bases between. The CDR3 contains 15 residues. The CDR3 DNA reads as TGTGCCAGCAGCTTAGCAGGTCAGCCCGCGGAGACCCAGTACTTC. Translation gives CASSLAGQPAETQYF.

This chain links TRBV30 with TRBJ2-3; perhaps TRBD2 as D (6 bases). Germline CDR1 and CDR2: GTSNPN and SVGIG (reference sequence). Trimming cost V 2 bases and J 5 bases, with 23 bases left between them. The CDR3 runs to 17 residues. DNA of the CDR3: TGTGCCTGGAGTATCTCCGGGACTTTCCAAACTGGAGATACGCAGTATTTT. Its translation: CAWSISGTFQTGDTQYF.

V usage is TRBV4-1 and J usage is TRBJ1-3; D perhaps matches TRBD1 (5 bases). The CDR3 extends over 18 amino acids. V lost 0 bases, J lost 1 base, and 16 bases lay in between. Germline CDR1 is MGHRA and CDR2 is YSYEKL. The CDR3 DNA reads as TGCGCCAGCAGCCAAGATGGCCAGGGCCGAACGTCTGGAAACACCATATATTTT. Protein product: CASSQDGQGRTSGNTIYF.

The chain links TRBV5-6 to TRBJ2-5, with 10 bases identical to TRBD1. The CDR3 runs to 16 residues. Trimming removed 4 bases from V and 5 bases from J; junction bases left unmatched: 11. Germline assignment: CDR1 SGHDT and CDR2 YYEEEE. CDR3 bases: TGTGCCAGCAGCGAGATCAGGACAGGGGGATTGGAGACCCAGTACTTC. Amino acid sequence: CASSEIRTGGLETQYF.

The chain employs TRBV6-5 and TRBJ1-5, with TRBD1 matching over 11 bases. Per germline, CDR1 MNHEY and CDR2 SVGAGI. There are 15 residues in the CDR3. J lost 5 bases, V lost 5 bases, and 5 bases had no gene match. CDR3 protein: CASSPGQGAYQPQHF. CDR3 DNA: TGTGCCAGCAGTCCTGGACAGGGGGCTTATCAGCCCCAGCATTTT.